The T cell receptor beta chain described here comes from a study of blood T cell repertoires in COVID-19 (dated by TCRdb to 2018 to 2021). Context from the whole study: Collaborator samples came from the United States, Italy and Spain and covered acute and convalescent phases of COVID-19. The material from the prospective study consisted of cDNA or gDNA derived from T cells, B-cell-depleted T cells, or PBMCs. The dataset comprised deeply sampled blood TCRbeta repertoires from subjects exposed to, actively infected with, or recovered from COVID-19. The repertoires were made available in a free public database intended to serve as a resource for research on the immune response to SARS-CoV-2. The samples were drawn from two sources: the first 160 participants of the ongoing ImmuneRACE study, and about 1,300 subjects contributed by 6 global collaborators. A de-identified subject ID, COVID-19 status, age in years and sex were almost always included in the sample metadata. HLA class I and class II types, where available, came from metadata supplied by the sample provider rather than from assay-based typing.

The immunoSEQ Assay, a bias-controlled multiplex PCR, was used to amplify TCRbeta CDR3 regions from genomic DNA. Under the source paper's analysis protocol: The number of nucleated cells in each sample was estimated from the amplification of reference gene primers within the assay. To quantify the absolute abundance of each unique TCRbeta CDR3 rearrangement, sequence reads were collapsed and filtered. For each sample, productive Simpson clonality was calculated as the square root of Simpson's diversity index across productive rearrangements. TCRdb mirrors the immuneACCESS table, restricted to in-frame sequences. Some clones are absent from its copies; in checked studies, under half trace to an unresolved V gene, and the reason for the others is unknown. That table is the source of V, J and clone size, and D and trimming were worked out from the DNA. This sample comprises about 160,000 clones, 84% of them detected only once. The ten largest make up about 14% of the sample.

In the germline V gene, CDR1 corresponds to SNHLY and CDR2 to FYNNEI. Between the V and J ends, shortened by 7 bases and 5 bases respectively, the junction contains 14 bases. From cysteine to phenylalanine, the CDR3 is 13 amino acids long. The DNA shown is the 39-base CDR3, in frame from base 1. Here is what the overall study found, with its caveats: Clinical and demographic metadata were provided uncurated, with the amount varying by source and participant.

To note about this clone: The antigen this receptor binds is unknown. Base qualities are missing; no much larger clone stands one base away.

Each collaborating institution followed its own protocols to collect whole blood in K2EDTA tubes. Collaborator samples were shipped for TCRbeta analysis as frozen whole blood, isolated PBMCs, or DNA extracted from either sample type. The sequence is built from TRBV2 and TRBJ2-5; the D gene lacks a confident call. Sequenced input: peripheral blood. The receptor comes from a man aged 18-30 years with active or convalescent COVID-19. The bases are TGTGCCAGCATTGGAGTGGCACGCGAGACCCAGTACTTC. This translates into CASIGVARETQYF. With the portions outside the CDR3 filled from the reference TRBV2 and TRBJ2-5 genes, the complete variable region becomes EPEVTQTPSHQVTQMGQEVILRCVPISNHLYFYWYRQILGQKVEFLVSFYNNEISEKSEIFDDQFSVERPDGSNFTLKIRSTKLEDSAMYFCASIGVARETQYFGPGTRLLVL.